The next 19 T cell receptor beta chains were all read from a single sample in a study of a mutant IDH1 vaccine in newly diagnosed glioma. Time point indicated: week 47, end of study. A 20-mer mutant IDH1 peptide at 300 ug was injected subcutaneously with topical imiquimod. No antigen has been assigned to these receptors. The assay was immunoSEQ multiplex PCR, and TCRdb's table has in-frame clones only and misses some. The profile covers 56,000 or so clones, with 70% to 85% appearing a single time and 5.3% taken by the ten largest. The input for sequencing was PBMCs, taken from a glioma patient whose treatment included an IDH1 peptide vaccine. The receptors were sampled from a man aged 45 to 65 with glioma.

This clone showed up just once. The chain recombines TRBV18 with TRBJ1-2; a weak D match, TRBD1 (5 bases). Germline lookup yields CDR1 KGHSH and CDR2 LQKENI. This CDR3 comprises 15 residues. The V end lost 1 base, the J end lost 4 bases, and 13 bases lay between the germline ends. The CDR3 protein is CASSPRAGSPYGYTF. CDR3 sequence (DNA): TGTGCCAGCTCACCACGTGCAGGGTCTCCCTATGGCTACACCTTC.

J is TRBJ2-7 and V is TRBV30, with D unresolved. The CDR3 length is 11 residues. The V end lost 0 bases, the J end lost 6 bases, and 6 bases lay between the germline ends. From germline, CDR1 is GTSNPN and CDR2 SVGIG (reference sequence). CDR3 sequence reads: CAWSVFSEQYF. The CDR3 nucleotides are TGTGCCTGGAGTGTATTTAGCGAGCAGTACTTC.

This clone was seen just once. The chain is built from TRBV27 and TRBJ2-6, with D unresolved. The CDR3 totals 12 residues. Per germline, CDR1 MNHEY and CDR2 SMNVEV (reference sequence). The V and J ends lost 6 bases and 6 bases respectively, with 6 bases between them. The CDR3 DNA sequence: TGTGCCAGCAGCTCGGCGGCCAACGTCCTGACTTTC. It is translated as CASSSAANVLTF.

This clone was found once. This sequence joins TRBV5-6 and TRBJ1-1, with unresolved D. The germline V and J ends were trimmed by 1 base and 0 bases, with 7 bases remaining between them. Germline lookup yields CDR1 SGHDT and CDR2 YYEEEE. The CDR3 loop spans 14 amino acids. This chain's CDR3 is CASSLLELNTEAFF. CDR3 sequence (DNA): TGTGCCAGCAGCTTGTTAGAACTGAACACTGAAGCTTTCTTT.

The sample holds a few counts of this clone. This chain connects TRBV7-9 to TRBJ2-7, with 13 bases matching TRBD2. This CDR3 comprises 15 residues. With 5 bases clipped from V and 3 bases from J, the junction kept 4 bases outside the gene matches. Germline values: CDR1 SEHNR, CDR2 FQNEAQ (reference sequence). The CDR3 region is CASSGGTSGDYEQYF. CDR3 bases: TGTGCCAGCAGCGGCGGGACTAGCGGGGACTACGAGCAGTACTTC.

This clone rates as medium-sized. The V and J genes are TRBV7-6 and TRBJ2-1; 11 bases are shared with TRBD1. V gave up 5 bases and J gave up 7 bases; unmatched junction bases: 7. The CDR3 extends over 15 amino acids. Germline CDR1 and CDR2: SGHVS and FNYEAQ. The DNA of the CDR3 is TGTGCCAGCAGCCAGGACAGGGGGCCTCGGAATGAGCAGTTCTTC. Translated: CASSQDRGPRNEQFF.

The J gene is TRBJ1-5, the V gene TRBV6-4; D gene uncertain. The CDR3 sequence is 13 residues long. Germline lookup yields CDR1 MRHNA and CDR2 SNTAGT. Between the trimmed V and J ends, which lost 3 bases and 4 bases, there was a span of 7 bases. The CDR3, as DNA: TGTGCCAGCAGTGAAGACACTAATCAGCCCCAGCATTTT. It specifies CASSEDTNQPQHF.

This clone appeared a few times. The chain recombines TRBV10-3 with TRBJ1-1, with D possibly TRBD1 on 5 matching bases. The V gene's germline CDR1 is ENHRY and CDR2 SYGVKD. V was cut by 4 bases and J by 0 bases, with 9 bases left in between. The CDR3 runs 14 residues. CDR3 amino acids: CAISGQSMNTEAFF. DNA of the CDR3: TGTGCCATCAGTGGACAGAGCATGAACACTGAAGCTTTCTTT.

This chain connects TRBV6-1 to TRBJ2-4; D is uncertain. Trimming cost V 7 bases and J 0 bases, with 10 bases left between them. CDR3 size: 14 residues. Looked up from germline, CDR1 is MNHNS and CDR2 is SASEGT. The CDR3 region is CASTLTVAKNIQYF. DNA for the CDR3: TGTGCCAGCACTTTGACGGTAGCCAAAAACATTCAGTACTTC.

The chain joins TRBV27 to TRBJ2-2; unclear D gene. CDR1 and CDR2 (germline): MNHEY, SMNVEV (reference sequence). Trimming cost V 3 bases and J 1 base, with 6 bases left between them. The CDR3 is 14 residues long. CDR3 nucleotides: TGTGCCAGCAGTTTCACGGTGAACACCGGGGAGCTGTTTTTT. Its protein is CASSFTVNTGELFF.

The CDR3 nucleotides read TGTGCCAGCAGCTCCCGATACTTGCAGGGAGGGGGCAATCAGCCCCAGCATTTT. Its translation is CASSSRYLQGGGNQPQHF. The chain has TRBV5-6 and TRBJ1-5, with D perhaps matching TRBD1 (5 bases). The CDR3 is 18 amino acids. CDR1 and CDR2 from the germline V gene are SGHDT and YYEEEE. V lost 3 bases, J lost 2 bases, and 21 bases lay in between.

The gene calls are TRBV7-9 and TRBJ2-1; 8 bases line up with TRBD1. V lost 5 bases to trimming and J lost 9 bases; unmatched junction nucleotides: 9. The CDR3 totals 14 residues. From germline, CDR1 is SEHNR and CDR2 FQNEAQ (reference sequence). The CDR3 protein is CASSLGQGRGEQFF. The CDR3, as DNA: TGTGCCAGCAGCCTTGGACAGGGAAGGGGTGAGCAGTTCTTC. Based on the CDR3 plus reference TRBV7-9 and TRBJ2-1, the full variable domain is DTGVSQNPRHKITKRGQNVTFRCDPISEHNRLYWYRQTLGQGPEFLTYFQNEAQLEKSRLLSDRFSAERPKGSFSTLEIQRTEQGDSAMYLCASSLGQGRGEQFFGPGTRLTVL.

The rearrangement joins TRBV7-9 to TRBJ1-2; D might be TRBD1 (5 bases). This CDR3 contains 15 residues. The germline V and J ends were trimmed by 4 bases and 4 bases, with 16 bases remaining between them. Per the germline V gene, CDR1 is SEHNR and CDR2 is FQNEAQ (reference sequence). CDR3 protein: CASSSGKGTPYGYTF. The CDR3 DNA reads TGTGCCAGCAGCTCAGGGAAAGGGACGCCCTATGGCTACACCTTC.

The genes are TRBV15 and TRBJ2-3; TRBD1 matches 11 bases. Germline-derived CDR1 and CDR2 are LNHNV and YYDKDF (reference sequence). With V trimmed by 0 bases and J by 5 bases, 4 bases remained unmatched. The CDR3 is 16 residues long. CDR3 sequence (DNA): TGTGCCACCAGCAGAGATCAGGGGACAGGGGGAGATACGCAGTATTTT. It encodes CATSRDQGTGGDTQYF.

The chain joins TRBV4-2 to TRBJ1-5, with D unclear. The CDR3 has 15 residues. In germline, CDR1 is LGHNA, CDR2 YNFKEQ. The V end lost 0 bases, the J end lost 7 bases, and 13 bases lay between the germline ends. CDR3 in amino acids: CASSQEWRQRQPQHF. The CDR3 nucleotides are TGTGCCAGCAGCCAAGAGTGGCGCCAGAGGCAGCCCCAGCATTTT.

There are a few counts of this clone. This chain joins TRBV19 and TRBJ1-1; 8 bases fit TRBD1. This CDR3 is built from 13 residues. Germline CDR1 reads LNHDA; CDR2 reads SQIVND (reference sequence). The J segment lost 4 bases and the V segment lost 6 bases, leaving 4 bases of the junction unmatched. The CDR3 region is CASRGDRFTEAFF. In nucleotides, the CDR3 is TGTGCCAGTAGGGGGGACAGGTTCACTGAAGCTTTCTTT.

The gene calls are TRBV7-9 and TRBJ2-5; D not certain. The CDR3 extends over 13 amino acids. V lost 0 bases, J lost 5 bases, and 7 bases lay in between. The germline V gene has CDR1 SEHNR and CDR2 FQNEAQ (reference sequence). This CDR3 reads CASSLASLETQYF. As DNA, the CDR3 is TGTGCCAGCAGCTTAGCCAGCTTGGAGACCCAGTACTTC.

This chain connects TRBV28 to TRBJ2-7; the match to TRBD1 covers 9 bases. The germline V gene has CDR1 MDHEN and CDR2 SYDVKM. This CDR3 has 14 amino acids. V lost 6 bases to trimming and J lost 6 bases; unmatched junction nucleotides: 9. The chain's CDR3 is CASSRQGEAPEQYF. Written as DNA, the CDR3 is TGTGCCAGCAGCCGACAGGGGGAGGCCCCCGAGCAGTACTTC.

There are a few counts of this clone. This chain joins TRBV6-4 and TRBJ2-3; TRBD1 matches 7 bases. Trimming at V came to 6 bases and at J to 2 bases, leaving 8 bases not matched to a gene. Germline V gene sequence: CDR1 MRHNA, CDR2 SNTAGT. The CDR3 has 15 amino acids. CDR3 loop: CASSNRDRNTDTQYF. The CDR3 nucleotides read TGTGCCAGCAGCAACCGGGACAGAAACACAGATACGCAGTATTTT.